This TCR beta chain was identified during a study of blood T cell repertoires in COVID-19. Repertoires were generated with immunoSEQ multiplex PCR, while TCRdb's copy carries only in-frame clones and drops some. The sample consists of approximately 500,000 clones, approximately 91% of them appearing once. Sequenced input: peripheral blood. The sequence derives from a woman in her forties or fifties with COVID-19, enrolled during active disease.

The CDR3 DNA is TGTGCCAGCAGTTATCCCCCGGGGGGCAATGAGCAGTTCTTC. Its translation: CASSYPPGGNEQFF. The chain carries TRBV6-5 and TRBJ2-1; 7 bases are shared with TRBD2. CDR3 length: 14 amino acids. The germline CDR1 and CDR2 sequences are MNHEY and SVGAGI. V dropped 3 bases and J dropped 6; count of bases not matched to a gene: 5.